This T cell receptor beta chain appears in the sequencing data of a study of response to subunit inactivated influenza vaccine (dated by TCRdb to the late 2010s). Background for the entire study: Deep quantitative T cell receptor repertoire profiling was used in the study to track responses to a trivalent subunit inactivated influenza vaccine. Study-wide findings and limitations: The authors suggested that each seasonal influenza vaccination may recruit only a limited number of new T cells.

To prepare the library, RT-PCR was applied. For sequencing, an Illumina HiSeq 2500 was employed. The public reads were quality trimmed at Q25 with fastp and then assembled into clones with MiXCR by TCRdb, keeping productive beta chains. Identical CDR3 protein sequences are pooled into one entry, listed with their most common genes and DNA. In all, the sample holds some 500,000 distinct CDR3 sequences, and over 25% of those were seen once. The ten largest clonotypes hold 1.9% of the sample. The junction carries 15 bases between V and J, which are trimmed by 5 bases and 5 bases respectively. Per the germline V gene, SGHVS is the CDR1 and FQNEAQ is the CDR2. The CDR3 contains 14 residues, cysteine and phenylalanine counted. Only the CDR3 region is kept as DNA, spanning 42 bases read in frame from base 1. Note on this clonotype: The specificity of this receptor is unknown. Per-nucleotide qualities are absent, and no much larger clonotype sits a single base away.

This specimen was CD4+ T cells sorted from PBMCs, taken around 5 days after vaccination. The rearranged segments are TRBV7-8 and TRBJ2-5; a confident D gene designation cannot be given. This TCR derives from a man in his forties or fifties who received an inactivated influenza vaccine. Donor details come from another sample of the same person, matched by shared clones. The CDR3 is CASSPRLLRETQYF. DNA sequence: TGTGCCAGCAGCCCTCGACTGCTGCGGGAGACCCAGTACTTC.